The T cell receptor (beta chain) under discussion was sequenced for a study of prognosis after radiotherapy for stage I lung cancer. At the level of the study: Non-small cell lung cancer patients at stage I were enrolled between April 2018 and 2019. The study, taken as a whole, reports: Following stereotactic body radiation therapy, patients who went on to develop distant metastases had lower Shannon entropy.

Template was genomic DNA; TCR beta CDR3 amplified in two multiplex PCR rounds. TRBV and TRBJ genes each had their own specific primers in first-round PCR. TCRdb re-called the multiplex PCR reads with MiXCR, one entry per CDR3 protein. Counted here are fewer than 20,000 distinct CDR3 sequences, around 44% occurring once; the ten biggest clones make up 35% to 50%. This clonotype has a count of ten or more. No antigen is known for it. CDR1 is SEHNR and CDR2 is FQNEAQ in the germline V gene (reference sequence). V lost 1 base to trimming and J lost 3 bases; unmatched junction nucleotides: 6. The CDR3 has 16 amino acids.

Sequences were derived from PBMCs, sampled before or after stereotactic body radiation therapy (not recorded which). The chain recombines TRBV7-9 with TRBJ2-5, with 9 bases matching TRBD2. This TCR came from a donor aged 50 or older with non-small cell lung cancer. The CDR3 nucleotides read TGTGCCAGCAGCTTAGGCCTAGCGGGGACCGAAGAGACCCAGTACTTC. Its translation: CASSLGLAGTEETQYF.